The rows below give T cell receptor beta chains drawn from one sample of a study of shared T cell receptors in the human thymus. Generated by immunoSEQ multiplex PCR, the TCRdb table keeps only in-frame clones and is missing some. The sample contains roughly 550,000 clones, roughly 74% of which appear only once. These same data were also listed under a study on human thymus T cells.

Specimen: thymocytes. The receptors stem from a boy under two years old with a congenital heart defect. Both conserved end residues are part of each CDR3. Not every row has a clone size; where given, it reads once, few, many or a size class.

clone size | J gene | V gene | CDR3 protein
- | TRBJ2-3 | TRBV28 | CASSSPPNYKSPTDTQYF
- | TRBJ2-1 | TRBV29-1 | CSVEDRGGAYNEQFF
- | TRBJ2-3 | TRBV6-5 | CASSYGASGPDTQYF
- | TRBJ1-2 | TRBV5-1 | CASSSRGGNYGYTF
- | TRBJ2-1 | TRBV15 | CATSRDPLSGDYNEQFF
- | TRBJ2-1 | TRBV29-1 | CSVGGGPSYNEQFF
- | TRBJ2-1 | TRBV19 | CASSILGLAGKNEQFF
- | TRBJ2-1 | TRBV30 | CAWSLGGLVRYPFF
- | TRBJ2-5 | TRBV15 | CATSRATPLDMGLETQYF
- | TRBJ1-5 | TRBV19 | CASTNGDRAFNQPQHF
- | TRBJ2-3 | TRBV7-3 | CASSLAPGSGRPLSTDTQYF
- | TRBJ2-7 | TRBV27 | CASSQGQGSHEQYF
- | TRBJ1-4 | TRBV4-1 | CASSQDGGVPGEGATNEKLFF
- | TRBJ2-1 | TRBV7-6 | CASSSSGDRAVYNEQFF
once | TRBJ2-5 | TRBV28 | CASRRGGKNGETQYF
- | TRBJ2-3 | TRBV6-1 | CASNRRGTDTQYF
- | TRBJ2-5 | TRBV15 | CATSRVTAEHLYF
- | TRBJ2-1 | TRBV4-3 | CASSLTGTPTYNEQFF
- | TRBJ2-7 | TRBV9 | CASSVEETTPYEQYF
- | TRBJ2-1 | TRBV6-5 | CASSPTSGSEQFF
once | TRBJ2-7 | TRBV11-3 | CASSLEGGKAGPTYEQYF
- | TRBJ2-1 | TRBV2 | CARTGPAGNEQFF
- | TRBJ2-1 | TRBV27 | CATTGAGEDNEQFF